This TCR beta chain comes out of a study of blood T cell repertoires in COVID-19. Germline V gene lookup returns CDR1 SGHVS and CDR2 FNYEAQ. The CDR3 loop spans 15 amino acids. The V gene lost 5 bases and the J gene lost 2 bases, with 13 bases spanning the gap. TCRdb's table, derived via immunoSEQ multiplex PCR, lists solely in-frame clones and lacks some. This sample has 290,000 or so clones; more than 75% occur once, and the top ten carry around 1.4%. Sample: peripheral blood. The V gene is TRBV7-6, the J gene TRBJ2-1, with a weak D call TRBD2 (6 bases). The sequence was collected from a man between 65 and 79 years old with acute or convalescent COVID-19. DNA for the CDR3: TGTGCCAGCAGCAGAGGGGACTCAACCTACAATGAGCAGTTCTTC. It codes for CASSRGDSTYNEQFF.